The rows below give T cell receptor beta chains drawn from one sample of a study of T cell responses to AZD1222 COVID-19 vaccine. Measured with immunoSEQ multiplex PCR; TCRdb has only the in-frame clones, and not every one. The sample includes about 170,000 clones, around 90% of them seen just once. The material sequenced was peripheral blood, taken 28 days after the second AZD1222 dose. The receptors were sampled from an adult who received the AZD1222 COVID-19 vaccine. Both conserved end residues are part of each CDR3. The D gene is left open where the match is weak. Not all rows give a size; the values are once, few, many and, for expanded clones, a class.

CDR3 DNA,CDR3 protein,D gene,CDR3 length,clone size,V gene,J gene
TGTGCCAGTAGTATGGACGGGTCTGGAAACACCATATATTTT,CASSMDGSGNTIYF,-,14,-,TRBV19,TRBJ1-3
TGTGCCAGCAGCGGAAAGCCAGTAGTTGTGGGACTCCCCCTCCACTTT,CASSGKPVVVGLPLHF,-,16,-,TRBV5-8,TRBJ1-6
TGTGCCAGCAGCTTAATGGGGACAGGCCAAGAGACCCAGTACTTC,CASSLMGTGQETQYF,TRBD1,15,-,TRBV7-6,TRBJ2-5
TGTGCCAGTAGAGACAGGGGGCTTAGGGAAGCCAAAAACATTCAGTACTTC,CASRDRGLREAKNIQYF,TRBD1,17,-,TRBV19,TRBJ2-4
TGTGCCAGCAGCCAAGCGGCGGTTCTTACTGGGGCCAACGTCCTGACTTTC,CASSQAAVLTGANVLTF,-,17,-,TRBV4-2,TRBJ2-6
TGTGCCAGCCGAGACTTCTACGGGCCGAACGGGGGAAACACTGAAGCTTTCTTT,CASRDFYGPNGGNTEAFF,-,18,-,TRBV25-1,TRBJ1-1
TGTGCCAGCAGCGCGGGGGTGGGCTCCTACAATGAGCAGTTCTTC,CASSAGVGSYNEQFF,TRBD2,15,-,TRBV7-6,TRBJ2-1
TGTGCCAGCAGCTTTACCAGGGATAACACTGAAGCTTTCTTT,CASSFTRDNTEAFF,-,14,-,TRBV7-9,TRBJ1-1
TGTGCCAGCAGCCAACGCGAGACCCGAAATGAAAAACTGTTTTTT,CASSQRETRNEKLFF,-,15,few,TRBV7-9,TRBJ1-4
TGTGCCAGCTCACCACCCGGACAGTTTTTCGGTCACGAGCAGTACTTC,CASSPPGQFFGHEQYF,-,16,-,TRBV18,TRBJ2-7
TGTGCCAGCAGCTGGCGTGATACGCAGTATTTT,CASSWRDTQYF,-,11,few,TRBV7-9,TRBJ2-3
TGTGCCAGCAGCACGGATCAGGGTAGGCGTGAAAAACTGTTTTTT,CASSTDQGRREKLFF,-,15,-,TRBV5-5,TRBJ1-4
TGTGCCAGCAGCTTGGACAGCCAAACCTACGAGCAGTACTTC,CASSLDSQTYEQYF,-,14,-,TRBV5-4,TRBJ2-7
TGCGCCAGCAGTGGGACAAGAGAGACCCAGTACTTC,CASSGTRETQYF,-,12,-,TRBV4-1,TRBJ2-5
TGTGCCAGCAGCTTGGGCTGGGTGGCCGGCTACGAGCAGTACTTC,CASSLGWVAGYEQYF,-,15,-,TRBV5-6,TRBJ2-7
TGTGCCAGCAGCTTGGATGGGGTGGGACAGGTCTCCGAGCAGTACTTC,CASSLDGVGQVSEQYF,TRBD1,16,few,TRBV5-6,TRBJ2-7
TGTGCCAGCAGCAAAGGTACTAGCGGAACCCTAACTCAGGAGCAGTTCTTC,CASSKGTSGTLTQEQFF,-,17,-,TRBV21-1,TRBJ2-1
TGTGCCAGTATAAGTAGCCCTGGGGCTGAAGCTTCCTTT,CASISSPGAEASF,-,13,-,TRBV19,TRBJ1-1
TGTGCCAGCAGCCTAGGGACAGGGGGCCATCAGCCCCAGCATTTT,CASSLGTGGHQPQHF,TRBD1,15,-,TRBV5-6,TRBJ1-5
TGCGCCAGCAGCCAGGGGACCGGCCCCTCCTACGAGCAGTACTTC,CASSQGTGPSYEQYF,-,15,-,TRBV4-1,TRBJ2-7
TGTGCCAGCAGTGGAGACAAAGAGACCCAGTACTTC,CASSGDKETQYF,-,12,-,TRBV12-3/TRBV12-4,TRBJ2-5
TGTGCCAGCAGCTTCATAGCTAATGAAAAACTGTTTTTT,CASSFIANEKLFF,-,13,once,TRBV5-8,TRBJ1-4
TGCGCCAGCAGCCTAGAGGGGACCACTAACTATGGCTACACCTTC,CASSLEGTTNYGYTF,-,15,-,TRBV4-3,TRBJ1-2
TGTGCCAGCAGCCCCGGACTAGCGGGGGCCTACGAGCAGTACTTC,CASSPGLAGAYEQYF,TRBD2,15,-,TRBV6-6,TRBJ2-7
TGTGCCAGCACCAGGGGAAGACGGAACTATGGCTACACCTTC,CASTRGRRNYGYTF,-,14,-,TRBV19,TRBJ1-2
TGTGCCAGCAGCGTAGGCGTGGGTGTGGGACAGGGCTACGAGCAGTACTTC,CASSVGVGVGQGYEQYF,TRBD1,17,-,TRBV9,TRBJ2-7
TGTGCCAGTACCCTGGTAGGAGGGAACTATGGCTACACCTTC,CASTLVGGNYGYTF,-,14,-,TRBV19,TRBJ1-2
TGTGCCAGCTCACTTCTCGGCGGGGAGCTGTTTTTT,CASSLLGGELFF,-,12,once,TRBV18,TRBJ2-2
TGCGCCAGCAGTACATCAGAGACCCAGTACTTC,CASSTSETQYF,-,11,-,TRBV10-2,TRBJ2-5
TGTGCCAGCAGTTCACAGGGGGGCCAAGAGACCCAGTACTTC,CASSSQGGQETQYF,TRBD1,14,-,TRBV2,TRBJ2-5
TGTGCCAGCAGCAGGGTGCCCTACGAGCAGTACTTC,CASSRVPYEQYF,-,12,-,TRBV6-5,TRBJ2-7
TGCGCCAGCAGCCTGAGAGGGACGGTGGGGAACACTGAAGCTTTCTTT,CASSLRGTVGNTEAFF,-,16,-,TRBV5-1,TRBJ1-1
TGCGCCAGCAGCAAAGGTCAGGGGGCCCCCGGGGAGCTGTTTTTT,CASSKGQGAPGELFF,TRBD1,15,-,TRBV4-1,TRBJ2-2
TGTGCCAGCAGCCACGGGACTAGCGGGGGCGTCACCTCCTACGAGCAGTACTTC,CASSHGTSGGVTSYEQYF,TRBD2,18,-,TRBV7-2,TRBJ2-7
TGCGCCAGCAGCTGGGGACCGAACTTATACAATGAGCAGTTCTTC,CASSWGPNLYNEQFF,-,15,-,TRBV5-1,TRBJ2-1
TGCGCCAGCAGCTTGGGACAGGTTCGGGCTAACTATGGCTACACCTTC,CASSLGQVRANYGYTF,-,16,-,TRBV5-1,TRBJ1-2
TGTGCCAGCAGTTTATCTGTAGCGGGGGGGAGCTCCTACGAGCAGTACTTC,CASSLSVAGGSSYEQYF,TRBD2,17,-,TRBV27,TRBJ2-7
TGTGCCAGCAGCTCGACAGCTGCCTACGAGCAGTACTTC,CASSSTAAYEQYF,-,13,-,TRBV7-2,TRBJ2-7
TGTGCCAGCAGCGTTGATGTTTTTGAGCAGTTCTTC,CASSVDVFEQFF,-,12,-,TRBV9,TRBJ2-1
TGTGCCAGCAGTTACTCGAGCCGGGGGAGGCCAGGGGAGACCCAGTACTTC,CASSYSSRGRPGETQYF,-,17,-,TRBV6-2/TRBV6-3,TRBJ2-5
TGTGCCAGCAGTTACCCGAGGGTCGCGGAAAAACTGTTTTTT,CASSYPRVAEKLFF,-,14,-,TRBV6-2/TRBV6-3,TRBJ1-4
TGTGCCAGCAGTGGCCAGTCGAATCAGCCCCAGCATTTT,CASSGQSNQPQHF,-,13,-,TRBV6-4,TRBJ1-5
TGTGCCAGCAGCCAAGTCGGCCGCCGACGCTTAACTGAAGCTTTCTTT,CASSQVGRRRLTEAFF,-,16,-,TRBV3-1/TRBV3-2,TRBJ1-1
TGTGCCACCAGCAGAGATAGGAGCATTTCCCCTACGCAGTATTTT,CATSRDRSISPTQYF,-,15,-,TRBV15,TRBJ2-3
TGTGCCAGTAGTCCAGGGGGACAGGGGACCGGGGAGCTGTTTTTT,CASSPGGQGTGELFF,TRBD1,15,-,TRBV19,TRBJ2-2
TGTGCCAGTACCCTTGGGATCAGGAGCACAGATACGCAGTATTTT,CASTLGIRSTDTQYF,-,15,-,TRBV19,TRBJ2-3